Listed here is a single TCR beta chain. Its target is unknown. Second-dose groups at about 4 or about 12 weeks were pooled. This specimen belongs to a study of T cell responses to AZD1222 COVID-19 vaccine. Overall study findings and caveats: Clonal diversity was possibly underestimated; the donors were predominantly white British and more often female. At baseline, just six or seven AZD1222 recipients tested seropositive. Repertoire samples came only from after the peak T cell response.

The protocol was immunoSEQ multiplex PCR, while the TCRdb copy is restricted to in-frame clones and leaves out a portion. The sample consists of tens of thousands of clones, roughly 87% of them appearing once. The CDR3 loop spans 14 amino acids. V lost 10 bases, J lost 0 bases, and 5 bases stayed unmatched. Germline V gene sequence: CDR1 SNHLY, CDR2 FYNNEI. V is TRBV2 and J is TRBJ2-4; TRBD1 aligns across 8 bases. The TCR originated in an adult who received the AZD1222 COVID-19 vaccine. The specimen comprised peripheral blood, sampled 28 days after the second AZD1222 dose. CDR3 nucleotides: TGTGCCACACAGGGGGACCTAGCCAAAAACATTCAGTACTTC. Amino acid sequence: CATQGDLAKNIQYF.